The 4 T cell receptor beta chains in this list originate from one sample, sequenced in a study of long-term antiretroviral therapy in people with HIV. Researchers ran immunoSEQ v3.0 at survey level. Repertoires were generated with immunoSEQ multiplex PCR, while TCRdb's copy carries only in-frame clones and drops some. The top ten hold about 5.7% of the sample, which has about 40,000 clones, about 85% seen once. Here the sequenced sample was unsorted PBMCs, taken 3.1 years after starting antiretroviral therapy. Source of these receptors: a woman between 50 and 59 years old with HIV.

The chain uses TRBV2 and TRBJ2-5; D unresolved. Per germline, CDR1 SNHLY and CDR2 FYNNEI. V dropped 6 bases and J dropped 3 bases, with 5 bases sitting between them. The CDR3 loop spans 11 amino acids. The DNA for the CDR3 is TGTGCCAGCAGCCGGGAAGAGACCCAGTACTTC. Translation gives CASSREETQYF.

The chain links TRBV7-3 to TRBJ2-3; 11 nucleotides line up with TRBD2. The CDR3 sequence is 15 residues long. The J segment lost 2 bases and the V segment lost 3 bases, leaving 1 base of the junction unmatched. Germline V gene lookup returns CDR1 SGHTA and CDR2 FQGTGA. CDR3 sequence (DNA): TGTGCCAGCAGCTTTAGCGGGGGGGCCACAGATACGCAGTATTTT. This gives the protein CASSFSGGATDTQYF.

This clone was found a few times. This chain links TRBV25-1 with TRBJ1-1, with D unclear. The V end lost 3 bases, the J end lost 8 bases, and 10 bases lay between the germline ends. This CDR3 is built from 12 residues. Germline V gives CDR1 MGHDK, CDR2 SYGVNS. CDR3: CASSDGPTEAFF. In nucleotides, the CDR3 is TGTGCCAGCAGTGATGGGCCCACAGAAGCTTTCTTT.

This clone was observed a few times. The V call is TRBV10-1, the J call TRBJ1-2; D is ambiguous. V was pared by 2 bases and J by 5 bases, with 9 bases between. Germline loops: CDR1 WNHNN, CDR2 SYGVQD (reference sequence). The length of the CDR3 is 13 residues. For the CDR3, the DNA is TGCGCCAGCAGTGAGAGTGGACGGTATGGCTACACCTTC. Translating gives CASSESGRYGYTF.